This TCR beta chain was profiled in a study of CD8 T cells in Susac syndrome. cDNA came from about 0.46 to 1 ug RNA primed by random hexamers. Multiplex immunoSEQ PCR targeted 54 Vbeta and 13 Jbeta TCR beta segments. Each CDR3 protein is one row after TCRdb ran MiXCR on the immunoSEQ multiplex PCR reads. Of about 120,000 distinct CDR3 sequences in the sample, around 94% are singletons; the top ten hold about 0.28%. Germline CDR1 is DFQATT and CDR2 is SNEGSKA (reference sequence). The CDR3 has 12 amino acids. Unmatched junction bases numbered 1, after V lost 2 bases and J lost 5 bases. This sequence was found in a human donor with Susac syndrome. Sequenced material: CD8+ T cells from PBMCs. The chain uses TRBV20-1 and TRBJ2-7, with 9 bases matching TRBD2. The CDR3 DNA reads TGCAGTGCTAGACTAGCGGGGCACGAGCAGTACTTC. This codes for CSARLAGHEQYF.